This T cell receptor beta chain comes out of a study of cytomegalovirus exposure and HLA in healthy donors. Study findings and constraints: The study labeled 170 or so TCR beta chains cytomegalovirus-associated. Cytomegalovirus status was reportedly diagnosed by the classifier with high specificity and sensitivity.

Unmatched junction bases numbered 3, after V lost 0 bases and J lost 3 bases. The CDR3 covers 16 residues. Looked up from germline, CDR1 is SGHNT and CDR2 is YYREEE (reference sequence). The donors were members of the approximately 130-subject validation cohort (separate from the approximately 730-subject first cohort). Produced via immunoSEQ multiplex PCR; TCRdb's table is partial and in-frame only. Among about 400,000 clones listed, 86% were seen once. Comments on this clone: No antigen is known for it.

This sequence originates from a young woman in good health and CMV-seronegative. V usage is TRBV5-4 and J usage is TRBJ2-2, with 9 bases identical to TRBD2. The source material was PBMCs. The CDR3 loop is CASSLGVAGDTGELFF. The CDR3 DNA follows: TGTGCCAGCAGCTTGGGAGTAGCGGGAGACACCGGGGAGCTGTTTTTT.